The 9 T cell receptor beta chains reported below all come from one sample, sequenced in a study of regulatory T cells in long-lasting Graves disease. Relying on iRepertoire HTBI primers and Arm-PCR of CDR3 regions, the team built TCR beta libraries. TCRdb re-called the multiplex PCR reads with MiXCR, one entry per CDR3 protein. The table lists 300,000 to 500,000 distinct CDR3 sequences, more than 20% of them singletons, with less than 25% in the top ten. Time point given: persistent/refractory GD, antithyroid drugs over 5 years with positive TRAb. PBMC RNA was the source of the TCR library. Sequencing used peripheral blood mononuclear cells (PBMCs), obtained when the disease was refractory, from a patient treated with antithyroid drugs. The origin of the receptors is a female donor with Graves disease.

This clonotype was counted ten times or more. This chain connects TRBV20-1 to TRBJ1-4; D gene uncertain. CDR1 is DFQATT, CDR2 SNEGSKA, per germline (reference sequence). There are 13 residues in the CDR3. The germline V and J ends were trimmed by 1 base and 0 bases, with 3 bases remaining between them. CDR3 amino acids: CSARGATNEKLFF. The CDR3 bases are TGCAGTGCTAGAGGGGCAACTAATGAAAAACTGTTTTTT.

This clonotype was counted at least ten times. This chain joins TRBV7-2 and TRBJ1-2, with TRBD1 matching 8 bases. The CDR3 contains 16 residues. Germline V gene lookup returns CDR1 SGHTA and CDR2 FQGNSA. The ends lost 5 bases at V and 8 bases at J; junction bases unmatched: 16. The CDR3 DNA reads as TGTGCCAGCAGCATACTATTTTTCGGACAGGGCTGGGGCTACACCTTC. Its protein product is CASSILFFGQGWGYTF.

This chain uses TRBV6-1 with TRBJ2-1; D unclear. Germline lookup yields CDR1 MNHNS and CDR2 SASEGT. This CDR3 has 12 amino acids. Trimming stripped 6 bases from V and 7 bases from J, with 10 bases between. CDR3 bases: TGTGCCAGCAGCCCGGTAAAGAATGAGCAGTTCTTC. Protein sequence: CASSPVKNEQFF.

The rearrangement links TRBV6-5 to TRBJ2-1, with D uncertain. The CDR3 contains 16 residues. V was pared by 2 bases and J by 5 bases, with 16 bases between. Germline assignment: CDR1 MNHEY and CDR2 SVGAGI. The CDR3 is CASSYKTGRPDNEQFF. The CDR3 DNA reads TGTGCCAGCAGTTACAAGACTGGACGACCCGACAATGAGCAGTTCTTC.

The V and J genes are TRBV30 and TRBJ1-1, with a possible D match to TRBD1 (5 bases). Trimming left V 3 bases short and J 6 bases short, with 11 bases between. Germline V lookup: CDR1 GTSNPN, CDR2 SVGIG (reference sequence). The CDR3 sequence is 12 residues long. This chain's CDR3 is CAWSRGEAEAFF. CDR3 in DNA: TGTGCCTGGAGCCGAGGGGAGGCTGAAGCTTTCTTT.

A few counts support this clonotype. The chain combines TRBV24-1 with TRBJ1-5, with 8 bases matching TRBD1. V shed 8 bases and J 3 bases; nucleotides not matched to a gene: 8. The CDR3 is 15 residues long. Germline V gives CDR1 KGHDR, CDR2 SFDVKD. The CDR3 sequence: CATTPDRADNQPQHF. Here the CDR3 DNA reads TGTGCCACCACCCCGGACAGGGCGGACAATCAGCCCCAGCATTTT.

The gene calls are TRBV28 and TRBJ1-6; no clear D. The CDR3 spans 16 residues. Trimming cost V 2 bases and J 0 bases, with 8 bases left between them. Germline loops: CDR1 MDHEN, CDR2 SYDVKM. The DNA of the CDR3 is TGTGCCAGCAGTTTAAACAGAGGCTCCTATAATTCACCCCTCCACTTT. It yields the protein CASSLNRGSYNSPLHF.

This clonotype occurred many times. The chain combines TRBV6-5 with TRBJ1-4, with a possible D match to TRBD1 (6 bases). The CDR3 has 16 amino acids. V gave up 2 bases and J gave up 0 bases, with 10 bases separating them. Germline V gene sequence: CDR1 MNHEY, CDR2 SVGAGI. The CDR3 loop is CASSYTQGSTNEKLFF. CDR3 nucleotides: TGTGCCAGCAGTTACACACAGGGATCAACTAATGAAAAACTGTTTTTT.

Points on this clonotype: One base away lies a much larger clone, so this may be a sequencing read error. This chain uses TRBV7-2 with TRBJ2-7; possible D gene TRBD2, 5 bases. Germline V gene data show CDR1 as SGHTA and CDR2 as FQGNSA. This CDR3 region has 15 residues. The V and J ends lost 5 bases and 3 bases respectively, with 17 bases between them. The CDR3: CASSPGNPYGYEQYF. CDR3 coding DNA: TGTGCCAGCAGCCCCGGGAACCCTTACGGCTACGAGCAGTACTTC.